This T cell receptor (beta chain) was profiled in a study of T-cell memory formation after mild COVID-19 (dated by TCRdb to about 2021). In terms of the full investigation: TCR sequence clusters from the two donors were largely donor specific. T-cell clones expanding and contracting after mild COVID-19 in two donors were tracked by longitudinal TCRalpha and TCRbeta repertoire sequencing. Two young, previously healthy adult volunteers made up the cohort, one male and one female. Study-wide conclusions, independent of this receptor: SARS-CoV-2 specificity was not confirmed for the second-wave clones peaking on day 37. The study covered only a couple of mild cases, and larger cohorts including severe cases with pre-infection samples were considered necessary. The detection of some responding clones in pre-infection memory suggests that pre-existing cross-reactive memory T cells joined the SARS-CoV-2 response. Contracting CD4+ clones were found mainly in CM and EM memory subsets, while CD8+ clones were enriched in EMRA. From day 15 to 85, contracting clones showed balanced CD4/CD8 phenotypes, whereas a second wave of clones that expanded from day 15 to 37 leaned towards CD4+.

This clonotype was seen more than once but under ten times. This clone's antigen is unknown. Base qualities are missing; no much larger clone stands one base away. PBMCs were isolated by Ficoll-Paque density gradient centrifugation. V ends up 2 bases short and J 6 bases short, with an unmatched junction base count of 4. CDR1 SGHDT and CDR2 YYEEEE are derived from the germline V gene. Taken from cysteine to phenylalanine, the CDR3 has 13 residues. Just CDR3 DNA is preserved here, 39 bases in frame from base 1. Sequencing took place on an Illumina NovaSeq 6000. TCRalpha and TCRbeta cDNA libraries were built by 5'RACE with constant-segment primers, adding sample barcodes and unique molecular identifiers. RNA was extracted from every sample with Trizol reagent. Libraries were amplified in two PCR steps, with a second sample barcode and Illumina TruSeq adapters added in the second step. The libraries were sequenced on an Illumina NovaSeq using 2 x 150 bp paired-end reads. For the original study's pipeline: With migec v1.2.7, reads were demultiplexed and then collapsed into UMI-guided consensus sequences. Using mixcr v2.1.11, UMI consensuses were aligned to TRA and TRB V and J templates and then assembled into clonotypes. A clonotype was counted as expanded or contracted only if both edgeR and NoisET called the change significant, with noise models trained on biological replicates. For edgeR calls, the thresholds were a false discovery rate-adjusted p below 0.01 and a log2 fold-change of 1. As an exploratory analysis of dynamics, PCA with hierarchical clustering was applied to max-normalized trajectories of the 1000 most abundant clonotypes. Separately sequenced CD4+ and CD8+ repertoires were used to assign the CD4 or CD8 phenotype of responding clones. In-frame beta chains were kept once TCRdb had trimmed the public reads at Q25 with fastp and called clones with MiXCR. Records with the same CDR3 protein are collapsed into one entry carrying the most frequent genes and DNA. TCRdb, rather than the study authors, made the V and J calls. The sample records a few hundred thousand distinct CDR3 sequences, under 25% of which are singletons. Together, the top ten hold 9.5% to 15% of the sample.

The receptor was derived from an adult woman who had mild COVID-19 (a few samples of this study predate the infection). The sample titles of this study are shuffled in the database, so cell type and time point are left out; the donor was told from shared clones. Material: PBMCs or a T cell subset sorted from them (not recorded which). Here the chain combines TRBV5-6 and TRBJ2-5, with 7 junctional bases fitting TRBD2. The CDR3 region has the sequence CASSFVTSKTQYF. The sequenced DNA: TGTGCCAGCAGCTTTGTGACTAGCAAGACCCAGTACTTC. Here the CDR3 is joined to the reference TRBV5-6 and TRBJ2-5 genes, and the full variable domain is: DAGVTQSPTHLIKTRGQQVTLRCSPKSGHDTVSWYQQALGQGPQFIFQYYEEEERQRGNFPDRFSGHQFPNYSSELNVNALLLGDSALYLCASSFVTSKTQYFGPGTRLLVL.